This T cell receptor beta chain is from a study of blood T cells in healthy people across ages. Notes on the study in general: From one million sequenced T cells, diversity estimates were lower bounds. Naive CD4+ cells and diversity were both higher in long-lived donors than in aged donors.

With a J-beta primer mix and a sample-barcoded 5' primer, a second PCR ran roughly 6 to 12 cycles. Tagging of each cDNA molecule was performed by a template-switch adaptor with 12 random nucleotides. A single record per CDR3 protein comes from TCRdb applying MiXCR to the 5' RACE reads. Seen here are 700,000 or so distinct CDR3 sequences, 35% to 50% observed once, and the top ten hold around 30%. Isolation per sample recovered at least 6.5 million PBMCs. This clonotype showed up just a few times. Its antigen is unidentified. This TCR derives from a man at least 80 years old in good health. The source material was blood.

As DNA, the CDR3 is TGTGCCAGCAGTTACTTCACAGGGATGAACGAGCAGTACTTC. Its translation is CASSYFTGMNEQYF. The genes are TRBV6-2 or TRBV6-3 and TRBJ2-7, with a possible D match to TRBD1 (6 bases). Germline-derived CDR1 and CDR2 are MNHEY and SVGEGT. V was trimmed by 1 base and J by 5 bases, leaving 12 bases between them. This CDR3 is 14 amino acids long.